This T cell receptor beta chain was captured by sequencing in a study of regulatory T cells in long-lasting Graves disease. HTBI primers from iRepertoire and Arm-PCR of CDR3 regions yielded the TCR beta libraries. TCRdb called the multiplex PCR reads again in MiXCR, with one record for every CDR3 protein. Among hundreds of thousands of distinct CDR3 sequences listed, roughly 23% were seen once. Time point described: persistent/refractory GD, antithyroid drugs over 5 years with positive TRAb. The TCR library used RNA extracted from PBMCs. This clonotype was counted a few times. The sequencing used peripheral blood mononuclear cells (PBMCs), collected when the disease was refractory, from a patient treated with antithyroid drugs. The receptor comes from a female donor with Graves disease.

CDR3 loop: CSARPGNTEAFF. CDR3 coding DNA: TGCAGTGCTCGCCCCGGGAACACTGAAGCTTTCTTT. The rearrangement uses TRBV20-1 and TRBJ1-1; D call uncertain. With 5 bases removed from V and 1 base from J, the gap between germline ends came to 8 bases. CDR3 length: 12 residues. CDR1 and CDR2 (germline): DFQATT, SNEGSKA (reference sequence).